This T cell receptor (beta chain) was sequenced during a study of blood T cell repertoires in COVID-19. Study overall: Material from acute and convalescent COVID-19 was sourced from the United States, Italy and Spain.

Looked up from germline, CDR1 is ENHRY and CDR2 is SYGVKD. CDR3 length equals 16 residues. V lost 0 bases and J lost 2, with 13 bases in between. Authors' processing steps: Estimation of nucleated cell counts was performed using reference gene primer amplification. The assay was immunoSEQ multiplex PCR, and TCRdb's table has in-frame clones only and misses some. V, J and clone size were drawn from that table, and D and trimming were deduced from the DNA. The data contain 140,000 or so clones, around four fifths of them singletons. The source is a woman between 40 and 50 years old who had recovered from COVID-19. The rearrangement uses TRBV10-3 and TRBJ1-2, with D possibly TRBD1 on 5 matching bases. Sequenced input: PBMCs or T cells enriched from blood (not recorded which). CDR3 DNA: TGTGCCATCAGTGAGTCGACTGGGGCCCCAAACTATGGCTACACCTTC. Translation: CAISESTGAPNYGYTF.